The T cell receptor beta chain under discussion was sequenced for a study of T cell responses to AZD1222 COVID-19 vaccine. Study-wide results and limits: Females outnumbered males among donors, who were mostly white British; clonal diversity was possibly underestimated.

The CDR3 runs to 16 residues. Germline-derived CDR1 and CDR2 are MNHEY and SMNVEV (reference sequence). V shed 0 bases and J shed 0 bases, with 9 bases lying between them. Sequencing was performed with immunoSEQ multiplex PCR; in TCRdb, only in-frame clones are kept and a portion is missing. The table records 45,000 to 55,000 clones, about 86% of them present only once. Worth noting for this clone: Its cognate antigen is unknown.

The TCR sequence derives from an adult in good health. The chain carries TRBV27 and TRBJ2-1, with D perhaps TRBD2 (7 bases). The material sequenced was peripheral blood, taken on day 0 of AZD1222 vaccination. CDR3 loop: CASSLSRGGSYNEQFF. CDR3 nucleotides: TGTGCCAGCAGTTTATCGAGGGGGGGCTCCTACAATGAGCAGTTCTTC.